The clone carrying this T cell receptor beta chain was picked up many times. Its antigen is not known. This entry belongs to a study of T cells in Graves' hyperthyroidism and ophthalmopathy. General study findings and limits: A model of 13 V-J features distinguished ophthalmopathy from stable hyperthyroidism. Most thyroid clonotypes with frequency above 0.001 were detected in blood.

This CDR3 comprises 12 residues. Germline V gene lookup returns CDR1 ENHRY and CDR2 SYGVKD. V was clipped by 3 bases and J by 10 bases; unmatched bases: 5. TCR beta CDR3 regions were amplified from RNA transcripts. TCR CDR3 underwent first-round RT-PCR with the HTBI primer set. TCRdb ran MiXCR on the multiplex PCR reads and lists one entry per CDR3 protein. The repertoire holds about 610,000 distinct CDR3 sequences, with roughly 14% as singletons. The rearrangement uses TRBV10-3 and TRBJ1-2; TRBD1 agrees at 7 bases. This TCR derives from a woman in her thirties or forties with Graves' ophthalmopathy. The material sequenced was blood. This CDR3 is CAISDGTETYTF. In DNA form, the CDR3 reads TGTGCCATCAGTGATGGGACAGAAACCTACACCTTC.